Described below is a single TCR beta chain sequence and its context. Its antigen is as yet unknown. At one boundary the junction diverges from the germline segment, which might be a read error. The sample is drawn from a study of cytomegalovirus exposure and HLA in healthy donors. Whole-study findings and limits: Despite most TCR sequences being rare, some public TCRs occurred in many donors. V- and J-gene trimming of TCR beta was linked (in a later analysis) to a missense DCLRE1C variant.

Donors were nominally healthy when sampled, though unrecorded immune exposures were likely. PCR involved 60 Vbeta and 13 Jbeta primers. Clones were read by immunoSEQ multiplex PCR, and TCRdb kept only the in-frame ones, dropping some. The sample has about 140,000 clones; approximately 79% are singletons. Germline V gene data show CDR1 as SGHRS and CDR2 as YFSETQ. The CDR3 covers 11 residues. This receptor was identified in a man aged 18-30 years in good health and CMV-seronegative. The chain links TRBV5-1 to TRBJ1-2; a possible D gene is TRBD1 (6 bases). The sequenced sample consisted of PBMCs. In DNA, the CDR3 is TGCGCCAGCACCTCGACAGGAAGTATTGTCTTC. This gives the protein CASTSTGSIVF.